These T cell receptor beta chains were read from a single sample in a study of blood T cells in healthy people across ages. TCRdb ran MiXCR on the 5' RACE reads and lists one entry per CDR3 protein. Here the sample spans 1.5 million to 2 million distinct CDR3 sequences, about 28% being singletons. The sequenced material came from blood. These receptors came from a woman younger than 45 in good health. Both conserved end residues are part of each CDR3. The D gene is left open where the match is weak. A row's size may be missing; if present it is once, few, many or a size class.

TRBV24-1	13	.	TRBJ2-1	.	CATRGGVYNEQFF	TGTGCCACCAGGGGCGGGGTATACAATGAGCAGTTCTTC
TRBV24-1	13	.	TRBJ2-1	.	CTTSDGRGNEQFF	TGTACCACCAGTGATGGGCGAGGAAATGAGCAGTTCTTC
TRBV29-1	13	.	TRBJ1-3	once	CSGTPGDGNTIYF	TGCAGCGGGACCCCAGGGGACGGAAACACCATATATTTT
TRBV7-2	13	.	TRBJ1-2	.	CASSSGRGSGYTF	TGTGCCAGCAGCTCTGGGAGGGGATCTGGCTACACCTTC
TRBV5-6	13	.	TRBJ2-5	many	CASSAYQGETQYF	TGTGCCAGCAGCGCCTACCAGGGAGAGACCCAGTACTTC
TRBV6-1	12	.	TRBJ1-1	many	CASKRQDTEAFF	TGTGCCAGCAAAAGGCAGGACACTGAAGCTTTCTTT
TRBV12-3/TRBV12-4	12	TRBD1	TRBJ1-2	many	CASSPRGAGYTF	TGTGCCAGCAGCCCCAGGGGGGCTGGCTACACCTTC
TRBV20-1	13	.	TRBJ1-4	.	CSVAVAFNEKLFF	TGCAGTGTCGCGGTGGCTTTTAATGAAAAACTGTTTTTT
TRBV12-5	17	TRBD1	TRBJ2-3	few	CASGRTAGTGVTDTQYF	TGTGCTAGTGGTCGTACCGCCGGGACAGGGGTTACAGATACGCAGTATTTT
TRBV6-1	14	TRBD2	TRBJ2-4	.	CASEGYGGYNEQYF	TGTGCCAGCGAGGGGTACGGGGGGTACAATGAGCAGTACTTC
TRBV5-1	16	TRBD2	TRBJ2-5	.	CASRLAGVAGEETQYF	TGCGCCAGCAGACTAGCGGGAGTTGCCGGGGAAGAGACCCAGTACTTC
TRBV20-1	15	.	TRBJ1-5	few	CSAREKRGSGQPQHF	TGCAGTGCTAGAGAGAAGAGGGGCAGTGGCCAGCCCCAGCATTTT
TRBV7-9	14	.	TRBJ2-3	.	CAGRWDGGTDTQYF	TGTGCCGGCCGCTGGGACGGAGGCACAGATACGCAGTATTTT
TRBV5-5	13	.	TRBJ2-1	few	CASSLSVEGQQFF	TGTGCCAGCAGCTTGAGTGTCGAGGGGCAGCAGTTCTTC
TRBV7-2	17	TRBD2	TRBJ2-3	few	CASSPWVAGGPGDTQYF	TGTGCCAGCAGCCCCTGGGTGGCGGGAGGGCCCGGTGATACGCAGTATTTT
TRBV29-1	14	.	TRBJ1-1	.	CSVPSGGLNTEAFF	TGCAGCGTCCCTTCCGGCGGACTGAACACTGAAGCTTTCTTT
TRBV20-1	16	TRBD2	TRBJ2-1	few	CSANVLAGGSYNEQFF	TGCAGTGCTAATGTTCTAGCGGGAGGGAGCTACAATGAGCAGTTCTTC
TRBV30	13	.	TRBJ1-1	.	CAWIRGLNTEAFF	TGTGCCTGGATTAGGGGCTTGAACACTGAAGCTTTCTTT
TRBV20-1	18	TRBD1	TRBJ2-6	few	CSARAGTGEIKGANVLTF	TGCAGTGCTAGGGCCGGGACAGGGGAGATAAAGGGGGCCAACGTCCTGACTTTC
TRBV29-1	13	.	TRBJ2-7	.	CSVRAGGAYEQYF	TGCAGCGTTCGGGCAGGCGGAGCCTACGAGCAGTACTTC
TRBV6-6	14	.	TRBJ2-1	.	CATAPASHYNEQFF	TGTGCCACCGCCCCGGCTAGCCATTACAATGAGCAGTTCTTC
TRBV12-3/TRBV12-4	14	.	TRBJ1-2	few	CASSWTVDNYGYTF	TGTGCCAGCAGTTGGACAGTAGATAACTATGGCTACACCTTC
TRBV20-1	13	.	TRBJ2-3	many	CSARWGGTDTQYF	TGCAGTGCTAGATGGGGGGGCACAGATACGCAGTATTTT
TRBV29-1	13	.	TRBJ1-4	.	CSALVPTNEKLFF	TGCAGCGCCCTAGTTCCAACTAATGAAAAACTGTTTTTT
TRBV9	15	.	TRBJ2-2	few	CASSVDIGMDGELFF	TGTGCCAGCAGCGTAGATATAGGAATGGACGGGGAGCTGTTTTTT
TRBV6-1	16	.	TRBJ2-7	.	CASPPTGTPSSYEQYF	TGTGCCAGCCCGCCTACCGGGACCCCCAGCTCCTACGAGCAGTACTTC
TRBV7-2	12	.	TRBJ2-7	many	CASSLGRGEQYF	TGTGCCAGCAGCTTAGGTAGAGGCGAGCAGTACTTC
TRBV6-5	16	TRBD2	TRBJ2-1	few	CASRRTGLAGYNEQFF	TGTGCCAGCAGGCGCACGGGACTAGCGGGGTACAATGAGCAGTTCTTC
TRBV27	16	.	TRBJ2-2	.	CASSLLDREGAGELFF	TGTGCCAGCAGTTTATTGGACAGGGAGGGGGCCGGGGAGCTGTTTTTT
TRBV7-3	13	.	TRBJ2-1	.	CASSLTEGLGQFF	TGTGCCAGCAGCTTAACCGAGGGTCTCGGGCAGTTCTTC
TRBV15	14	TRBD2	TRBJ2-1	many	CATTTTSGSNEQFF	TGTGCCACCACTACGACTAGCGGGAGTAATGAGCAGTTCTTC
TRBV20-1	14	.	TRBJ2-1	few	CSARGALEWNEQFF	TGCAGTGCGAGAGGGGCGCTTGAATGGAATGAGCAGTTCTTC
TRBV10-3	13	.	TRBJ1-1	.	CAALGGPSTEAFF	TGTGCCGCCCTGGGGGGGCCGAGCACTGAAGCTTTCTTT
TRBV15	14	.	TRBJ2-7	.	CATSRWDGGYEQYF	TGTGCCACCAGCAGATGGGACGGTGGTTACGAGCAGTACTTC
TRBV20-1	10	.	TRBJ2-3	.	CSAGLDTQYF	TGCAGCGCTGGGTTGGATACGCAGTATTTT
TRBV7-2	15	.	TRBJ1-6	.	CASSFTALHNSPLHF	TGTGCCAGCAGCTTCACAGCTCTACATAATTCACCCCTCCACTTT
TRBV7-2	14	.	TRBJ2-1	few	CASSKGRTGNEQFF	TGTGCCAGCAGCAAGGGGCGGACTGGCAATGAGCAGTTCTTC
TRBV6-2/TRBV6-3	14	.	TRBJ2-7	few	CASSMDLTSHEQYF	TGTGCCAGCAGTATGGACCTAACATCCCACGAGCAGTACTTC
TRBV30	10	.	TRBJ2-1	.	CAWRGNEQFF	TGTGCCTGGAGAGGTAATGAGCAGTTCTTC
TRBV9	15	.	TRBJ2-2	few	CASSVGPTEAGELFF	TGTGCCAGCAGCGTAGGACCGACAGAAGCCGGGGAGCTGTTTTTT
TRBV3-1	15	.	TRBJ2-5	few	CASSQGPTGGETQYF	TGTGCCAGCAGCCAAGGGCCGACCGGTGGCGAGACCCAGTACTTC
TRBV6-2/TRBV6-3	16	TRBD2	TRBJ2-1	.	CASIHRGGGPSNEQFF	TGTGCCAGCATCCACCGGGGGGGAGGGCCCAGCAATGAGCAGTTCTTC
TRBV2	14	.	TRBJ2-1	many	CASSESPGGGEQFF	TGTGCCAGCAGTGAAAGTCCCGGGGGAGGTGAGCAGTTCTTC
TRBV7-3	14	.	TRBJ2-1	few	CASSIKGGRNEQFF	TGTGCCAGCAGCATAAAAGGGGGGCGCAATGAGCAGTTCTTC
TRBV28	16	.	TRBJ2-5	.	CASSLHRVEDAGRQYF	TGTGCCAGCAGTTTACACCGGGTAGAGGACGCAGGGCGGCAGTACTTC
TRBV5-1	16	TRBD1	TRBJ2-3	few	CASSPGWGQRPDTQYF	TGCGCCAGCAGCCCCGGTTGGGGACAGAGACCAGATACGCAGTATTTT
TRBV9	12	.	TRBJ1-2	once	CAGSVNNYGYTF	TGTGCCGGCAGCGTGAACAACTATGGCTACACCTTC
TRBV18	16	.	TRBJ2-5	.	CASSPAGTQGGETQYF	TGTGCCAGCTCACCAGCCGGCACCCAGGGAGGAGAGACCCAGTACTTC
TRBV6-6	11	.	TRBJ2-1	few	CAGSYGNEQFF	TGTGCCGGCAGTTACGGGAATGAGCAGTTCTTC
TRBV10-3	13	.	TRBJ2-3	.	CAISESPRDTQYF	TGTGCCATCAGTGAGTCCCCACGGGATACGCAGTATTTT
TRBV12-3/TRBV12-4	10	.	TRBJ2-3	.	CASSYDTQYF	TGTGCCAGCAGTTACGATACGCAGTATTTT
TRBV4-3	16	.	TRBJ2-7	.	CASSHVSAGVAYEQYF	TGCGCCAGCAGCCACGTTTCGGCCGGCGTCGCCTACGAGCAGTACTTC
TRBV11-2	15	TRBD2	TRBJ2-3	.	CASRGLIQSIDTQYF	TGTGCCAGCCGGGGACTAATCCAGAGCATAGATACGCAGTATTTT
TRBV10-3	14	TRBD2	TRBJ2-3	few	CATAGTSGTDTQYF	TGTGCCACAGCTGGGACTAGCGGCACAGATACGCAGTATTTT
TRBV5-1	14	.	TRBJ1-2	many	CASRRDTGGDGYTF	TGCGCCAGCAGACGGGACACCGGCGGTGATGGCTACACCTTC
TRBV7-2	13	TRBD1	TRBJ1-2	many	CASTGDRRYGYTF	TGTGCCAGCACCGGGGACAGGCGCTATGGCTACACCTTC
TRBV2	13	.	TRBJ2-1	.	CANKDRTLGEQFF	TGTGCCAACAAAGACAGGACTTTGGGTGAGCAGTTCTTC
TRBV2	18	.	TRBJ2-1	few	CASSEKFDRRSSYNEQFF	TGTGCCAGCAGTGAAAAGTTCGATAGGCGTAGCTCCTACAATGAGCAGTTCTTC
TRBV5-5	12	.	TRBJ2-5	few	CASSLILEPQYF	TGTGCCAGCAGCTTGATCCTAGAGCCCCAGTACTTC
TRBV20-1	14	.	TRBJ2-1	many	CSARDRLVRHEQFF	TGCAGTGCTAGGGATCGACTAGTCCGCCATGAGCAGTTCTTC